This T cell receptor (beta chain) appears in the sequencing data of a study of tumor-infiltrating lymphocytes in primary liver carcinoma. Germline V CDR1 and CDR2: SGHAT, FQNNGV. Trimming left V 1 base short and J 4 bases short, with 18 bases between. This CDR3 region has 17 residues. A primer in the constant region served to generate TCR beta cDNA from about 470 ng of total RNA. Library construction for TCR beta comprised three nested multiplex PCR rounds performed with slightly modified ARM-PCR. Two initial PCR rounds of about 11 cycles each paired TRBV1-TRBV30 forward primers with a C-beta reverse primer. TCRdb re-called the multiplex PCR reads through MiXCR, storing one row per CDR3 protein. The sample records some 94,000 distinct CDR3 sequences, 55% to 70% being singletons. Bulk tissue was left unsorted, and RNA and DNA were co-extracted from 20-30 mg of it. Treatment of the patients' primary liver carcinoma consisted of surgical resection.

The sequenced sample was liver tumor tissue from sampling region 5. The subset was: tumor region T5, tumor centre. The rearrangement uses TRBV11-2 and TRBJ2-3, with D perhaps matching TRBD2 (6 bases). The sequence came from a woman aged 60 to 75 with primary liver carcinoma and hepatitis B virus infection. The CDR3 protein is CASSLGGLMYTSDTQYF. In DNA, the CDR3 is TGTGCCAGCAGCTTAGGAGGACTAATGTACACATCAGATACGCAGTATTTT. Variable domain in full (rest from reference TRBV11-2 and TRBJ2-3): EAGVAQSPRYKIIEKRQSVAFWCNPISGHATLYWYQQILGQGPKLLIQFQNNGVVDDSQLPKDRFSAERLKGVDSTLKIQPAKLEDSAVYLCASSLGGLMYTSDTQYFGPGTRLTVL.